The clone carrying this T cell receptor beta chain was seen only once. Its cognate antigen is unknown. With 10 bases removed from V and 7 bases from J, the gap between germline ends came to 20 bases. This CDR3 is 14 amino acids long. A second about 7 to 12 cycle PCR used barcoded and J-beta primers. A template-switch adaptor with 12 random nucleotides tagged each cDNA molecule. MiXCR was run by TCRdb on the 5' RACE reads, yielding one entry per CDR3 protein. The sample has some 1,000,000 distinct CDR3 sequences, roughly a quarter seen once. This entry is derived from a study of blood T cells in healthy people across ages. Per sample, at least 6 micrograms of total RNA were extracted. Whole-study findings and limits: Unsorted PBMCs prevented conclusive naive versus antigen-experienced comparison.

These records were also assigned to another study, of T cells of mothers and their children. That investigation notes: Mothers and children who were related shared slightly more overlap than unrelated pairs, but not significantly more.

J is TRBJ1-5 and V is TRBV12-3 or TRBV12-4; D is ambiguous. The TCR sequence derives from a girl aged 2 to 10 in good health. Sequenced material: blood. DNA of the CDR3: TGTGCCAACAGCCCACGGAACTACGGGCAGCCCCAGCATTTT. This encodes CANSPRNYGQPQHF.